This T cell receptor (beta chain) was recorded in a study of T cell responses to AZD1222 COVID-19 vaccine. About the study: Doses given second, at about 4 or about 12 weeks, were pooled. General study points: Repertoires were obtained only post-peak T cell response. At baseline, seropositivity was found in only a handful of AZD1222 recipients.

A word on this clone: Its antigen remains unknown.

The table came from immunoSEQ multiplex PCR; TCRdb's copy has only in-frame clones and leaves some out. Of 99,000 or so clones detected, more than 85% appear once; the ten largest clones hold about 5%. This specimen was peripheral blood, taken on day 0 of AZD1222 vaccination. This sequence was found in an adult in good health.

The CDR3 DNA sequence: TGTGCCACCAGTCCAGAGATTCCCAGCGGCAGCTCCTACAATGAGCAGTTCTTC. It codes for CATSPEIPSGSSYNEQFF. This chain uses TRBV15 with TRBJ2-1; possible D gene TRBD2, 5 bases. Germline V CDR1 and CDR2: LNHNV, YYDKDF (reference sequence). V was trimmed by 6 bases and J by 0 bases, leaving 21 bases between them. The CDR3 extends over 18 amino acids.